The 17 T cell receptor beta chains reported below all come from one sample, sequenced in a study of regulatory T cells in long-lasting Graves disease. Investigators prepared the TCR beta libraries by applying iRepertoire HTBI primers and Arm-PCR of CDR3 regions. One entry per CDR3 protein, called by TCRdb with MiXCR from the multiplex PCR reads. The sample holds over 200,000 distinct CDR3 sequences; about 18% are singletons and the top ten take less than 15%. Time point defined: newly diagnosed GD, antithyroid drugs for less than 3 months. PBMC RNA served as the TCR library source. These data were also filed under a second study, of T cells in Graves' hyperthyroidism and ophthalmopathy.

Sequencing was performed on peripheral blood mononuclear cells (PBMCs), taken at new diagnosis, from a patient treated with antithyroid drugs. These receptor sequences come from a woman aged 25-40 years with Graves disease.

This clonotype has at least ten counts. The V call is TRBV12-3 or TRBV12-4, the J call TRBJ2-1; TRBD2 might be the D (5 bases). V lost 6 bases to trimming and J lost 0 bases, with 9 bases between them. This CDR3 is 14 amino acids long. CDR3 sequence: CASRGSFSYNEQFF. In DNA form, the CDR3 reads TGTGCCAGCAGGGGGAGTTTCTCCTACAATGAGCAGTTCTTC.

This clonotype has ten or more counts. The chain combines TRBV24-1 with TRBJ2-3, with D hard to call. The CDR3 extends over 13 amino acids. Trimming shortened V by 5 bases and J by 5 bases, and 10 bases separated the two germline ends. Germline V gene data show CDR1 as KGHDR and CDR2 as SFDVKD. Here the CDR3 reads CATSAIMGDTQYF. As DNA, the CDR3 is TGTGCCACCAGTGCTATTATGGGAGATACGCAGTATTTT.

Many counts were recorded for this clonotype. J is TRBJ2-7 and V is TRBV4-1; no clear D. Trimming removed 1 base at V and 1 base at J, with 8 bases between. This CDR3 spans 14 amino acids. Germline V CDR1 and CDR2: MGHRA, YSYEKL. The CDR3 loop reads CASSQALDSYEQYF. DNA of the CDR3: TGCGCCAGCAGCCAAGCCCTAGATTCCTACGAGCAGTACTTC.

Only a few counts were recorded for this clonotype. A much larger clonotype is one base distant, so this may be a read error. The J gene is TRBJ1-5, the V gene TRBV5-1; TRBD1 agrees at 7 bases. After removal of 3 bases from V and 0 bases from J, the junction contained 3 bases not matched to a gene. This CDR3 has 15 amino acids. Germline V lookup: CDR1 SGHRS, CDR2 YFSETQ. CDR3 in DNA: TGCGCCAGCAGCTGGGACAGTGATAGCAATCAGCCCCAGCATTTT. Protein: CASSWDSDSNQPQHF. Using reference TRBV5-1 and TRBJ1-5 for the parts outside the CDR3, the full variable domain is KAGVTQTPRYLIKTRGQQVTLSCSPISGHRSVSWYQQTPGQGLQFLFEYFSETQRNKGNFPGRFSGRQFSNSRSEMNVSTLELGDSALYLCASSWDSDSNQPQHFGDGTRLSIL.

This clonotype was recorded many times. The chain couples TRBV20-1 to TRBJ1-2; unclear D gene. Trimming stripped 3 bases from V and 4 bases from J, with 12 bases between. The CDR3 runs to 13 residues. CDR1 is DFQATT and CDR2 is SNEGSKA in the germline V gene (reference sequence). The CDR3 nucleotides are TGCAGTGCTAGTTTAGAATATTCCTATGGCTACACCTTC. It is translated as CSASLEYSYGYTF.

This clonotype showed up many times. The chain combines TRBV7-6 with TRBJ2-7; TRBD1 matches at 7 bases. CDR1 and CDR2 (germline): SGHVS, FNYEAQ. V shed 4 bases and J 0 bases; nucleotides not matched to a gene: 6. The CDR3 sequence is 15 residues long. The CDR3 loop is CASSSRGGSSYEQYF. DNA of the CDR3: TGTGCCAGCAGCTCCCGAGGGGGCAGCTCCTACGAGCAGTACTTC.

Many counts were recorded for this clonotype. CDR3 bases: TGCAGTGCTAGAGTCTCAGAGTATAGCAATCAGCCCCAGCATTTT. Its translation is CSARVSEYSNQPQHF. V gene TRBV20-1 combines with J gene TRBJ1-5, with D uncertain. Germline CDR1 is DFQATT and CDR2 is SNEGSKA (reference sequence). Trimming stripped 1 base from V and 0 bases from J, with 10 bases between. This CDR3 has 15 amino acids.

The chain has TRBV9 and TRBJ1-3; no firm D call. Germline-derived CDR1 and CDR2 are SGDLS and YYNGEE. Trimming removed 0 bases at V and 1 base at J, with 5 bases between. The CDR3 is 14 amino acids. The CDR3: CASSVEASGNTIYF. In DNA, the CDR3 is TGTGCCAGCAGCGTAGAGGCATCTGGAAACACCATATATTTT.

The chain recombines TRBV3-1 with TRBJ1-4, with D possibly TRBD1 on 5 matching bases. Germline CDR1 is LGHDT and CDR2 is YNNKEL (reference sequence). The ends were cut back, 5 bases at V and 7 bases at J, with 17 bases in the middle. The CDR3 has 15 amino acids. CDR3 coding DNA: TGTGCCAGCAGCGCGCCCGGGACTGCGATTGAAAAACTGTTTTTT. Translating gives CASSAPGTAIEKLFF.

This clonotype was detected ten times or more. V gene TRBV7-9 combines with J gene TRBJ2-3; 10 bases align to TRBD1. CDR3 length: 17 residues. Per the germline V gene, CDR1 is SEHNR and CDR2 is FQNEAQ (reference sequence). V lost 5 bases, J lost 1 base, and 9 bases stayed unmatched. In DNA form, the CDR3 reads TGTGCCAGCAGCCTACGAACGGGGACAGGGGGCACAGATACGCAGTATTTT. As protein: CASSLRTGTGGTDTQYF.

This clonotype was counted between two and nine times. This chain links TRBV12-3 or TRBV12-4 with TRBJ1-2; D may be TRBD1 (5 bases). The CDR3 loop spans 13 amino acids. Trimming removed 7 bases at V and 8 bases at J, with 17 bases between. CDR3 amino acids: CASMGEALGGYTF. The CDR3 DNA sequence: TGTGCCAGCATGGGGGAAGCCCTAGGGGGCTACACCTTC.

This clonotype came up many times. V is TRBV6-5 and J is TRBJ1-2; D call uncertain. Germline V gene data show CDR1 as MNHEY and CDR2 as SVGAGI. The CDR3 length is 13 residues. V was shortened by 2 bases and J by 3 bases, with 7 bases between the two germline ends. The CDR3 DNA follows: TGTGCCAGCAGTTACGACACATACTATGGCTACACCTTC. Translating gives CASSYDTYYGYTF.

This clonotype has only a few counts. The chain combines TRBV25-1 with TRBJ2-7, with D tentatively TRBD1 (6 bases). There are 14 residues in the CDR3. CDR1 and CDR2 from the germline V gene are MGHDK and SYGVNS. Trimming cost V 8 bases and J 0 bases, with 14 bases left between them. The CDR3 DNA is TGTGCCAGCCGAAGTCAGGGGAGCTCCTACGAGCAGTACTTC. Residues: CASRSQGSSYEQYF.

This clonotype occurred many times. The rearrangement links TRBV20-1 to TRBJ2-1; D may be TRBD2 (5 bases). Germline V CDR1 and CDR2: DFQATT, SNEGSKA (reference sequence). There are 14 residues in the CDR3. V was shortened by 4 bases and J by 2 bases, with 12 bases between the two germline ends. The CDR3 is CSATSPGAYNEQFF. As DNA, the CDR3 is TGCAGTGCTACCTCCCCCGGGGCCTACAATGAGCAGTTCTTC.

This clonotype was seen at least ten times. This chain uses TRBV5-5 with TRBJ2-2, with 8 bases aligning to TRBD1. The CDR3 runs 15 residues. J gave up 8 bases and V 5 bases, and 11 bases lay outside the gene matches. Germline V gene sequence: CDR1 SGHKS, CDR2 YYEKEE (reference sequence). Here the CDR3 DNA reads TGTGCCAGCAGTTATGGACAGGGTGCTACGGGGGAGCTGTTTTTT. Translation: CASSYGQGATGELFF.

This clonotype occurred many times. The V call is TRBV6-2 or TRBV6-3, the J call TRBJ2-2; TRBD2 matches at 8 bases. The CDR3 covers 16 residues. Germline-derived CDR1 and CDR2 are MNHEY and SVGEGT. Trimming removed 0 bases from V and 4 bases from J; junction bases left unmatched: 4. The CDR3 protein is CASSYSGGDPTGELFF. CDR3 nucleotides: TGTGCCAGCAGTTACTCCGGGGGGGACCCCACCGGGGAGCTGTTTTTT.

This clonotype was detected ten times or more. The chain uses TRBV4-1 and TRBJ2-1; D might be TRBD1 (6 bases). Trimming took off 3 bases at V and 4 bases at J, with 13 bases between the two ends. This CDR3 contains 15 residues. Germline assignment: CDR1 MGHRA and CDR2 YSYEKL. In DNA form, the CDR3 reads TGCGCCAGCAGCCAGGGAAAGGGGGTTTACAATGAGCAGTTCTTC. This gives the protein CASSQGKGVYNEQFF.